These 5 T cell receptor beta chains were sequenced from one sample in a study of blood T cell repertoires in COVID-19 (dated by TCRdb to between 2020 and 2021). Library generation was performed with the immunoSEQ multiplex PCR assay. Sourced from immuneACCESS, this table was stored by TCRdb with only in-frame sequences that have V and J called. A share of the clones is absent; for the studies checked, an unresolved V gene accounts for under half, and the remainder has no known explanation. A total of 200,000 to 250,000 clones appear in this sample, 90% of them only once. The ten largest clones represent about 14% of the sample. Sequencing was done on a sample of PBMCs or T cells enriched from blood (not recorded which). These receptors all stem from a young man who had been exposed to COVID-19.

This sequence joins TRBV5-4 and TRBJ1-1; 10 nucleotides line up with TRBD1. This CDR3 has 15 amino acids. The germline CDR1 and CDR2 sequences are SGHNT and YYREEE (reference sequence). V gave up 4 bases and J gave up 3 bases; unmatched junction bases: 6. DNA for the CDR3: TGTGCCAGCAGCGGGTGGGACAGGGGAGACACTGAAGCTTTCTTT. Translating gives CASSGWDRGDTEAFF.

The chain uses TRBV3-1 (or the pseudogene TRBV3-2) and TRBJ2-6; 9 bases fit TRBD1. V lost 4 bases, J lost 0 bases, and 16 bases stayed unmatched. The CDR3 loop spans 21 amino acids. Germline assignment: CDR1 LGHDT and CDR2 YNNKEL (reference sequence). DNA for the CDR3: TGTGCCAGCAGCCCAGGACAGGGGAGGGAGTTTTTGATCTCTGGGGCCAACGTCCTGACTTTC. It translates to CASSPGQGREFLISGANVLTF.

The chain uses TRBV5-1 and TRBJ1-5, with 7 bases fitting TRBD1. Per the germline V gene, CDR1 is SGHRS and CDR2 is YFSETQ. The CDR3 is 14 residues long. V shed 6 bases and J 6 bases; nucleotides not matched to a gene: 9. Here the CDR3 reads CASTTGPQGQPQHF. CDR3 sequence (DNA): TGCGCCAGCACGACAGGGCCCCAGGGTCAGCCCCAGCATTTT.

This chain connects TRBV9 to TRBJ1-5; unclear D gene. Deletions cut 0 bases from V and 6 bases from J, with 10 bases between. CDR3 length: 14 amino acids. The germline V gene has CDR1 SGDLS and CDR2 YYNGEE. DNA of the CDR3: TGTGCCAGCAGCGTAGACATGACGGGTCAGCCCCAGCATTTT. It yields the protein CASSVDMTGQPQHF.

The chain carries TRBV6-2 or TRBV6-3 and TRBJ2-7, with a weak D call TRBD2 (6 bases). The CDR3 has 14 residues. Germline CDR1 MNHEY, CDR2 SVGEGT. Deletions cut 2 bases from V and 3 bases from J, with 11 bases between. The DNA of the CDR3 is TGTGCCAGCAGTTACGCGGGATTTAGCTACGAGCAGTACTTC. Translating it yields CASSYAGFSYEQYF.